The 15 T cell receptor beta chains below come from one sample, sequenced in a study of T cell responses to AZD1222 COVID-19 vaccine. Only in-frame clones appear in the TCRdb table, and some are missing; sequencing was by immunoSEQ multiplex PCR. Seen here are about 170,000 clones, approximately 90% observed once, and the top ten hold approximately 1%. The sequencing used peripheral blood, collected 28 days after the second AZD1222 dose. The origin of the receptors is an adult who received the AZD1222 COVID-19 vaccine.

The chain combines TRBV6-5 with TRBJ2-7, with 8 bases lining up with TRBD2. V gave up 7 bases and J gave up 5 bases; unmatched junction bases: 13. This CDR3 has 15 residues. The V gene's germline CDR1 is MNHEY and CDR2 SVGAGI. Here the CDR3 reads CASNLGGALRNEQYF. For the CDR3, the DNA is TGTGCCAGCAATCTCGGGGGGGCCCTTAGGAACGAGCAGTACTTC.

The J gene is TRBJ1-5, the V gene TRBV6-6; possible D gene TRBD1, 5 bases. The CDR3 contains 16 residues. V lost 4 bases and J 5 bases, leaving 18 bases between the germline ends. The V gene's germline CDR1 is MNHNY and CDR2 SVGAGI (reference sequence). Here the CDR3 DNA reads TGTGCCAGCAGTTCATCGGGACGTTCAAGGTATCAGCCCCAGCATTTT. As protein: CASSSSGRSRYQPQHF.

V and J are TRBV9 and TRBJ1-3, with D unclear. The CDR3 extends over 15 amino acids. Germline V gene sequence: CDR1 SGDLS, CDR2 YYNGEE. Trimming removed 0 bases at V and 0 bases at J, with 7 bases between. The CDR3 protein is CASSVDARSGNTIYF. CDR3 nucleotides: TGTGCCAGCAGCGTAGACGCCCGCTCTGGAAACACCATATATTTT. Drawing the rest from reference TRBV9 and TRBJ1-3, the complete variable domain is DSGVTQTPKHLITATGQRVTLRCSPRSGDLSVYWYQQSLDQGLQFLIQYYNGEERAKGNILERFSAQQFPDLHSELNLSSLELGDSALYFCASSVDARSGNTIYFGEGSWLTVV.

The CDR3 is CASTSADIYNEQFF. CDR3 in DNA: TGTGCCAGCACCTCCGCGGATATTTACAATGAGCAGTTCTTC. This chain uses TRBV7-2 with TRBJ2-1; D not certain. The germline V gene encodes CDR1 SGHTA and CDR2 FQGNSA. This CDR3 is 14 amino acids long. Trimming took off 7 bases at V and 4 bases at J, with 14 bases between the two ends.

V is TRBV5-8 and J is TRBJ1-5; the D is unclear. Trimming removed 1 base at V and 0 bases at J, with 11 bases between. The germline V gene has CDR1 SGHTS and CDR2 YDEGEE. This CDR3 region has 16 residues. CDR3 nucleotide sequence: TGTGCCAGCAGCTTGAAGGACTATTATAGCAATCAGCCCCAGCATTTT. Residues: CASSLKDYYSNQPQHF.

The chain couples TRBV5-1 to TRBJ1-1; maybe TRBD1 (5 bases). The germline CDR1 and CDR2 sequences are SGHRS and YFSETQ. V lost 0 bases and J lost 2, with 14 bases in between. This CDR3 spans 16 amino acids. CDR3 sequence: CASSLAIGRGNTEAFF. The CDR3 DNA reads as TGCGCCAGCAGCTTGGCCATAGGGAGGGGAAACACTGAAGCTTTCTTT.

There are a few counts of this clone. The gene calls are TRBV6-5 and TRBJ1-1; D is unclear. Trimming removed 2 bases at V and 1 base at J, with 11 bases between. The CDR3 totals 15 residues. Germline CDR1 reads MNHEY; CDR2 reads SVGAGI. Written as DNA, the CDR3 is TGTGCCAGCAGTTACCCGGGCGGCCCGAACACTGAAGCTTTCTTT. This gives the protein CASSYPGGPNTEAFF.

This sequence joins TRBV5-6 and TRBJ1-1; D not certain. The CDR3 runs 13 residues. Germline lookup yields CDR1 SGHDT and CDR2 YYEEEE. The V and J ends lost 2 bases and 1 base respectively, with 6 bases between them. As DNA, the CDR3 is TGTGCCAGCAGCTTTTACAGGAACACTGAAGCTTTCTTT. As protein: CASSFYRNTEAFF. The full variable domain, its missing parts supplied by reference TRBV5-6 and TRBJ1-1, is DAGVTQSPTHLIKTRGQQVTLRCSPKSGHDTVSWYQQALGQGPQFIFQYYEEEERQRGNFPDRFSGHQFPNYSSELNVNALLLGDSALYLCASSFYRNTEAFFGQGTRLTVV.

The V call is TRBV15, the J call TRBJ1-2; D gene unclear. This CDR3 is built from 14 residues. Germline V CDR1 and CDR2: LNHNV, YYDKDF (reference sequence). The ends were cut back, 1 base at V and 3 bases at J, with 9 bases in the middle. The CDR3 DNA follows: TGTGCCACCAGCAGAGTGGAGTTCGACTATGGCTACACCTTC. Protein: CATSRVEFDYGYTF.

The chain combines TRBV5-1 with TRBJ2-3; 12 positions agree with TRBD2. In germline, CDR1 is SGHRS, CDR2 YFSETQ. V lost 3 bases, J lost 4 bases, and 9 bases stayed unmatched. The CDR3 is 17 amino acids. CDR3: CASSSGLAGIGADTQYF. CDR3 nucleotides: TGCGCCAGCAGCTCAGGACTAGCGGGGATTGGCGCAGATACGCAGTATTTT.

The J gene is TRBJ2-7, the V gene TRBV27, with 10 nucleotides matching TRBD2. V dropped 8 bases and J dropped 3; count of bases not matched to a gene: 13. The CDR3 consists of 16 residues. Per the germline V gene, CDR1 is MNHEY and CDR2 is SMNVEV (reference sequence). The CDR3, as DNA: TGTGCCAGCGGGCCGCTGAGCGGGGGGGTCTTCTACGAGCAGTACTTC. It is translated as CASGPLSGGVFYEQYF.

The chain is built from TRBV19 and TRBJ2-1, with TRBD1 as a possible D gene (6 bases). V dropped 4 bases and J dropped 6 bases, with 10 bases sitting between them. Germline CDR1 is LNHDA and CDR2 is SQIVND (reference sequence). This CDR3 contains 13 residues. CDR3 DNA: TGTGCCAGTAGTACAGGGGTTCTCAATGAGCAGTTCTTC. This encodes CASSTGVLNEQFF.

CDR3 sequence: CASSQEGRLKSYEQYF. As DNA, the CDR3 is TGTGCCAGCAGCCAAGAGGGCAGGCTGAAGTCCTACGAGCAGTACTTC. The V and J genes are TRBV6-7 and TRBJ2-7; TRBD2 is a possible D gene (5 bases). TRBV6-7 is treated as an ORF (open reading frame) with a function not yet certain. V lost 6 bases to trimming and J lost 1 base, with 19 bases between them. This CDR3 is built from 16 residues.

This clone showed up just once. The V gene is TRBV15, the J gene TRBJ2-7; no clear D gene. The CDR3 loop spans 14 amino acids. Germline values: CDR1 LNHNV, CDR2 YYDKDF (reference sequence). The V gene lost 4 bases and the J gene lost 2 bases, with 12 bases spanning the gap. The CDR3 DNA sequence: TGTGCCACCAGCACAACCTTTGGGACCTACGAGCAGTACTTC. Protein product: CATSTTFGTYEQYF.

This clone showed up just once. This sequence joins TRBV5-6 and TRBJ1-4, with D maybe TRBD1 (5 bases). From germline, CDR1 is SGHDT and CDR2 YYEEEE. This CDR3 is 14 amino acids long. V lost 4 bases, J lost 8 bases, and 15 bases lay in between. DNA for the CDR3: TGTGCCAGCAGCCGGAGGGGTGAGGAGGAAAAACTGTTTTTT. As protein: CASSRRGEEEKLFF.